Listed below are T cell receptor beta chains from one sample, sequenced in a study of blood T cell repertoires in COVID-19. The method was immunoSEQ multiplex PCR; TCRdb's version includes in-frame clones alone and lacks a portion of them. Here the sample spans under 200,000 clones, about four fifths being singletons. The sequenced material came from peripheral blood. The source is a man between 65 and 85 years old with active or convalescent COVID-19. Each CDR3 is given with its conserved first and last residue. D genes are given only for firm matches.

>TRBJ2-5|TRBV4-2|TRBD1
CASTSGGTGGETQYF
>TRBJ2-5|TRBV5-1|TRBD2
CASLGLAGGGETQYF
>TRBJ1-4|TRBV4-3|NA
CASSQEGSRWELFF
>TRBJ2-3|TRBV9|TRBD2
CASSVEGSGGYSDTQYF
>TRBJ2-5|TRBV5-5|TRBD1
CASSLEGAETQYF
>TRBJ2-1|TRBV12-5|NA
CASGLTGSRNEQFF
>TRBJ2-1|TRBV9|TRBD2
CASKSTGLAGGPMNEQFF
>TRBJ2-3|TRBV5-1|NA
CASSRTSTDTQYF
>TRBJ1-5|TRBV6-2/TRBV6-3|NA
CASSRGQSAGDQPQHF
>TRBJ1-1|TRBV7-2|NA
CASSLIRNTEAFF
>TRBJ1-4|TRBV9|TRBD1
CASSRDSFNEKLFF
>TRBJ1-1|TRBV6-6|NA
CASSGGAATAFF
>TRBJ2-7|TRBV7-3|TRBD2
CASSLRREGHLGEQYF
>TRBJ1-5|TRBV14|NA
CASSQDLGQPQHF
>TRBJ2-5|TRBV5-6|TRBD1
CASSLQGIQETQYF
>TRBJ1-1|TRBV3-1/TRBV3-2|NA
CASGSTVNTEAFF
>TRBJ1-1|TRBV20-1|NA
CSAGKTEAFF
>TRBJ2-6|TRBV11-2|NA
CASSVGDYSGANVLTF
>TRBJ2-3|TRBV6-1|NA
CASSEVGGAADTQYF
>TRBJ1-5|TRBV6-5|NA
CASSLDYSNQPQHF
>TRBJ1-2|TRBV6-5|NA
CASSPGGGNYGYTF
>TRBJ2-7|TRBV6-5|NA
CASSSGLGYEQYF
>TRBJ1-2|TRBV7-9|NA
CASSTPAGDGYTF
>TRBJ2-4|TRBV28|TRBD2
CASRGGSDKNIQYF
>TRBJ1-1|TRBV5-4|NA
CASSSQGFEAFF
>TRBJ2-5|TRBV18|NA
CASSSDRATQTQYF
>TRBJ1-4|TRBV5-1|NA
CASSLNDISEKLFF
>TRBJ1-6|TRBV6-5|TRBD1
CASSYGTGGGSPLHF
>TRBJ2-1|TRBV7-9|NA
CASSLANRVNEQFF
>TRBJ2-1|TRBV4-1|TRBD2
CASSPTSGTYNEQFF
>TRBJ2-1|TRBV27|TRBD2
CASSRLPGGGNNEQFF
>TRBJ1-6|TRBV5-1|TRBD1
CASSLVPGQTNSPLHF
>TRBJ1-2|TRBV3-1/TRBV3-2|NA
CASSQGDIYGYTF
>TRBJ2-7|TRBV6-2/TRBV6-3|NA
CASSGGRGDDEQYF
>TRBJ2-5|TRBV7-7|TRBD1
CASSTGQGGQETQYF
>TRBJ1-2|TRBV6-5|NA
CASSYREGTYGYTF
>TRBJ2-1|TRBV5-6|NA
CASSTRTEKFF
>TRBJ2-3|TRBV3-1/TRBV3-2|NA
CASSQVTRAQYF
>TRBJ2-3|TRBV7-2|NA
CASSSGDSRDTQYF
>TRBJ1-1|TRBV5-4|NA
CASSVFRGEGTEAFF
>TRBJ1-3|TRBV11-2|NA
CASSTGTLGNTIYF
>TRBJ1-4|TRBV2|NA
CASSPGLEKLFF
>TRBJ1-2|TRBV27|TRBD1
CASSFSGGHGYTF
>TRBJ2-1|TRBV29-1|TRBD2
CSVEVFSGRALNEQFF
>TRBJ1-3|TRBV5-1|NA
CASSLGAGASGNTIYF
>TRBJ1-4|TRBV6-6|NA
CASSPSGQNEKLFF
>TRBJ2-1|TRBV10-1|NA
CASSDSFRTGSYNEQFF
>TRBJ1-6|TRBV12-3/TRBV12-4|NA
CASSAGPYSPLHF
>TRBJ2-3|TRBV7-2|TRBD2
CASSQSSGGGDTQYF
>TRBJ1-3|TRBV7-9|NA
CASSYEGGINTIYF
>TRBJ2-3|TRBV7-2|NA
CASSPVLSKDTQYF
>TRBJ2-1|TRBV14|TRBD2
CASSQDLRDYNNEQFF
>TRBJ1-2|TRBV29-1|NA
CSVEGPANYGYTF
>TRBJ1-2|TRBV29-1|TRBD1
CSVGRDRGPNYGYTF
>TRBJ2-1|TRBV3-1/TRBV3-2|TRBD2
CASSQEASGSKQFF
>TRBJ2-3|TRBV7-3|TRBD2
CASSDRLAGTDTQYF